This is a list of T cell receptor beta chains from one sample in a study of T cell responses to AZD1222 COVID-19 vaccine. Here immunoSEQ multiplex PCR was the method, and the copy in TCRdb shows in-frame clones only, minus some. The sample gives more than 140,000 clones, around 88% of which show up once; more than 3% is in the top ten. The input for sequencing was peripheral blood, taken on day 0 of MenACWY control vaccination. These receptors were taken from an adult in good health. Both conserved end residues are part of each CDR3. A D gene is named only where the DNA matches it firmly. A clone size is listed for some rows: how often the clone was seen (once, few, many), or a class if it is expanded.

TRBJ1-1	TRBV5-1	NA	NA	TGCGCCAGCAGCTTGTTTGGGAACACTGAAGCTTTCTTT	CASSLFGNTEAFF
TRBJ2-7	TRBV6-5	NA	TRBD2	TGTGCCAGCAGTTACACGAGGGTAGCGGGGTCCTACGAGCAGTACTTC	CASSYTRVAGSYEQYF
TRBJ2-5	TRBV10-3	NA	TRBD2	TGTGCCATCAGTGAAGGTAGCGGGGGTATCCAAGAGACCCAGTACTTC	CAISEGSGGIQETQYF
TRBJ1-2	TRBV5-4	NA	NA	TGTGCCAGCAGCCTACCGAGGACAGCCGCCTATGGCTACACCTTC	CASSLPRTAAYGYTF
TRBJ1-4	TRBV11-2	NA	NA	TGTGCCAGCAGCTCTAGAGACCGGGGGCCGCAGAATGAAAAACTGTTTTTT	CASSSRDRGPQNEKLFF
TRBJ2-7	TRBV9	once	NA	TGTGCCAGCAGCGTATCCCTTTTATTCGCCGAGCAGTACTTC	CASSVSLLFAEQYF
TRBJ2-7	TRBV2	NA	NA	TGTGCCAGCAAGGACCGCGAGCAGTACTTC	CASKDREQYF
TRBJ1-5	TRBV24-1	NA	TRBD1	TGTGCCACCAGTGATTCATCGACAGGGGGAGTCGGCAATCAGCCCCAGCATTTT	CATSDSSTGGVGNQPQHF
TRBJ2-3	TRBV7-6	once	NA	TGTGCCAGCAGCTCCTCAGGAGATACGCAGTATTTT	CASSSSGDTQYF
TRBJ1-6	TRBV27	NA	TRBD1	TGTGCCAGCAGTTTAGACAGGGACTATTCACCCCTCCACTTT	CASSLDRDYSPLHF
TRBJ1-5	TRBV19	NA	NA	TGTGCCAGTAGTATTCAGCAGGGCGGGCGACAGCCCCAGCATTTT	CASSIQQGGRQPQHF
TRBJ1-2	TRBV7-3	NA	TRBD1	TGTGCCAGCAGCCCGGACAGGGGCTATGGCTACACCTTC	CASSPDRGYGYTF
TRBJ2-7	TRBV4-2	once	NA	TGTGCCAGCAGCCAAGATTGGGGAAAGAGCTACGAGCAGTACTTC	CASSQDWGKSYEQYF
TRBJ2-1	TRBV7-9	NA	NA	TGTGCCAGCAGTGAGGGTAGCGACACCTACAATGAGCAGTTCTTC	CASSEGSDTYNEQFF
TRBJ2-1	TRBV5-4	NA	TRBD2	TGTGCCAGCAGCTCCCTAGCGGGGGGATATGGTGAGCAGTTCTTC	CASSSLAGGYGEQFF
TRBJ1-5	TRBV28	NA	NA	TGTGCCACCCTCAGGAATCAGCCCCAGCATTTT	CATLRNQPQHF
TRBJ2-7	TRBV6-2/TRBV6-3	NA	NA	TGTGCCAGCAGTAACCCACTGCGCGAGCAGTACTTC	CASSNPLREQYF
TRBJ1-4	TRBV18	NA	NA	TGTGCCAGCTCACCGCCGAACGAGAAGTCAACTAATGAAAAACTGTTTTTT	CASSPPNEKSTNEKLFF
TRBJ2-5	TRBV18	once	TRBD2	TGTGCCAGCTCACCATTTTCTAGCGGGAGTCGGGAGACCCAGTACTTC	CASSPFSSGSRETQYF
TRBJ2-3	TRBV29-1	NA	NA	TGCAGCGTTCGCCTAGCATGGGTCCCAGATACGCAGTATTTT	CSVRLAWVPDTQYF
TRBJ1-1	TRBV28	NA	NA	TGTGCCAGCAGCCTCAGGGGAGTCACTGAAGCTTTCTTT	CASSLRGVTEAFF
TRBJ2-2	TRBV29-1	NA	TRBD1	TGCAGCGGGAGGACAGGGACCGGGGAGCTGTTTTTT	CSGRTGTGELFF
TRBJ2-7	TRBV7-9	NA	NA	TGTGCCAGCAGCTTAGTCCAGTACGAGCAGTACTTC	CASSLVQYEQYF
TRBJ1-4	TRBV19	NA	TRBD1	TGTGCCAGTGGGGGTCAGGGGGCAACTAATGAAAAACTGTTTTTT	CASGGQGATNEKLFF
TRBJ2-1	TRBV4-1	NA	NA	TGCGCCAGCAGCCAAGCAGAAGCGGAAGGTCGTGAGCAGTTCTTC	CASSQAEAEGREQFF
TRBJ2-3	TRBV6-4	few	TRBD2	TGTGCCAGCAGTGCTACTAGCGGATACACAGATACGCAGTATTTT	CASSATSGYTDTQYF
TRBJ1-2	TRBV24-1	NA	NA	TGTGCCACCAGTGATTTGCTTAGCTGGGACGGAGGCTACACCTTC	CATSDLLSWDGGYTF
TRBJ1-3	TRBV7-9	NA	NA	TGTGCCAGCAGCTTAGAGCGGGGGAGCTCTGGAAACACCATATATTTT	CASSLERGSSGNTIYF
TRBJ1-2	TRBV29-1	NA	NA	TGCAGCGTTGAAGGGGGGTGGGATGGCTACACCTTC	CSVEGGWDGYTF
TRBJ2-7	TRBV7-2	NA	TRBD2	TGTGCCAGCAGGGTAGCCGGGACTAGCGGTCACTACGAGCAGTACTTC	CASRVAGTSGHYEQYF
TRBJ1-1	TRBV5-1	NA	TRBD1	TGCGCCAGCAGGGTACAGGGGGTTGACACTGAAGCTTTCTTT	CASRVQGVDTEAFF
TRBJ1-4	TRBV4-3	NA	NA	TGCGCCAGCAGCCTCGAATCCGGGACAATTGAAAAACTGTTTTTT	CASSLESGTIEKLFF
TRBJ2-7	TRBV30	NA	NA	TGTGCCTCGAAAAGGGGCAACGAGCAGTACTTC	CASKRGNEQYF
TRBJ2-7	TRBV28	NA	TRBD2	TGTGCCAGCAGTTATCCGGGACTAGTCTACGAGCAGTACTTC	CASSYPGLVYEQYF
TRBJ1-2	TRBV24-1	NA	TRBD1	TGTGCCACCAGTGGTACAGGGGTTGGGGGCTATGGCTACACCTTC	CATSGTGVGGYGYTF
TRBJ1-2	TRBV2	NA	TRBD1	TGTGCCAGCGACAGGGTGGGTGGCTACACCTTC	CASDRVGGYTF
TRBJ1-6	TRBV19	NA	NA	TGTGCCAGTAGAAGTCGGGGATTCGCCTATAATTCACCCCTCCACTTT	CASRSRGFAYNSPLHF
TRBJ1-6	TRBV20-1	once	NA	TGCAGTGCTAGTGGGGAGCTTGGGTCACCCCTCCACTTT	CSASGELGSPLHF